This T cell receptor (beta chain) was documented in a study of blood T cell repertoires in COVID-19 (TCRdb year 2020). About the investigation overall: Samples covering the acute and convalescent phases of COVID-19 were provided by collaborators in the United States, Italy and Spain. The material from the prospective study consisted of cDNA or gDNA derived from T cells, B-cell-depleted T cells, or PBMCs. The dataset comprised deeply sampled blood TCRbeta repertoires from subjects exposed to, actively infected with, or recovered from COVID-19. The repertoires were released in a freely available public database meant as a resource for research on the immune response to SARS-CoV-2. Samples were obtained from the ongoing ImmuneRACE study (first 160 participants) and from 1,254 subjects provided by 6 global collaborators. A de-identified subject ID, COVID-19 status, age in years and sex were almost always included in the sample metadata. HLA class I and class II types, where available, came from metadata supplied by the sample provider rather than from assay-based typing. Overall study results and their limits: How much clinical and demographic metadata was included differed by source and by participant, and the metadata was provided uncurated.

From the germline V gene (reference sequence), CDR1 is MNHEY and CDR2 is SMNVEV. Including cysteine and phenylalanine, the CDR3 has 16 amino acids. Only the CDR3 DNA is retained, 48 bases long and in frame from the first base. V and J are trimmed by 5 bases and 7 bases, and the gene matches miss 15 bases of the junction. Comments on this clone: Which antigen it targets is not known. The record has no base qualities; no much larger clone is one base away.

Participants in the prospective study were enrolled through a virtual design, were aged roughly 18 to 90 years, and lived in about two dozen United States geographic areas. In the prospective study, participants were assigned to cohorts based on the clinical history participants reported in a screening survey and a study questionnaire. ImmuneRACE Cohort 3 recovered participants were defined by two consecutive negative NP/OP PCR tests, healthcare professional clearance, or symptom resolution. Each participant in the prospective study had whole blood, serum and a nasopharyngeal or oropharyngeal swab collected by mobile phlebotomists. Over an approximately 2-month period, participants in the prospective study had the option of providing additional blood draws and questionnaires. Before DNA extraction, prospective study blood samples were shipped either frozen or at room temperature. TCRbeta CDR3 regions were amplified from genomic DNA by means of the immunoSEQ Assay, a bias-controlled multiplex PCR. The authors' pipeline ran thus. Within the assay, amplification of reference gene primers was used to estimate how many nucleated cells each sample contained. To quantify the absolute abundance of each unique TCRbeta CDR3 rearrangement, sequence reads were collapsed and filtered. Productive Simpson clonality was computed per sample as the square root of Simpson's diversity index over productive rearrangements. TCRdb took this table from immuneACCESS and kept in-frame rearrangements with V and J called. Such tables lack part of the clones; where checked against another copy, unresolved V genes explain under half of the gap, and the rest is unexplained. V and J calls and clone size come straight from that table; D and trimming were deduced from the DNA. This sample comprises 490,000 or so clones, approximately 88% of them detected only once. Approximately 2% of the sample rests with the top ten.

The clonotype was recovered from a woman in her thirties or forties who had recovered from COVID-19. The V and J segments used are TRBV27 and TRBJ2-3, and TRBD2 matches 7 of the central bases. Source material: PBMCs or T cells enriched from blood (not recorded which). The DNA reads TGTGCCAGCAGTCAAGGACTAGAGGCCCTTGCCAATACGCAGTATTTT. Its product reads: CASSQGLEALANTQYF.